This T cell receptor beta chain was identified in a study of blood T cell repertoires in COVID-19. Across the study: PBMCs, B-cell-depleted T cells, or T cells were the source of the cDNA or gDNA that made up the material.

Participants came from about 23 US areas, aged about 18 to 95 years. Participants' own reports of clinical history determined their cohort assignment. The study recruited exposed participants who had met a COVID-19 case within 2 weeks before entry. Libraries were prepared by immunoSEQ multiplex PCR; TCRdb keeps only in-frame clonotypes and omits some of them. The table has approximately 400,000 clones, approximately 90% seen once. Trimming removed 6 bases at V and 2 bases at J, with 13 bases between. Germline lookup yields CDR1 SGHNT and CDR2 YENEEA. CDR3 length: 14 amino acids. The sequenced sample was PBMCs or T cells enriched from blood (not recorded which). The chain is built from TRBV11-3 and TRBJ1-1; tentatively, D is TRBD1 (5 bases). The TCR sequence derives from a woman aged 40 to 49 who had been exposed to COVID-19. CDR3 in DNA: TGTGCCAGCAGTTATGACAGCCCTAACACTGAAGCTTTCTTT. This gives the protein CASSYDSPNTEAFF. Full variable domain (remainder filled in from reference TRBV11-3 and TRBJ1-1): EAGVVQSPRYKIIEKKQPVAFWCNPISGHNTLYWYLQNLGQGPELLIRYENEEAVDDSQLPKDRFSAERLKGVDSTLKIQPAELGDSAVYLCASSYDSPNTEAFFGQGTRLTVV.